One and the same sample provided the 14 T cell receptor beta chains below, sequenced in a study of OX40 agonist ivuxolimab in advanced cancers. Profiling relied on immunoSEQ multiplex PCR, and the TCRdb table lists in-frame clones only, not all of them. This sample yields about 46,000 clones, of which roughly 84% are seen a single time; around 2.8% belongs to the top ten. Here the sequenced sample was CD4+ or CD8+ T cells sorted from blood, taken in a trial of the OX40 agonist ivuxolimab. The receptors here all came from an adult with an advanced solid tumor such as melanoma, head and neck, liver or kidney cancer.

Notes on this clone: An end of the junction differs from the germline gene, which may be a read error. This sequence joins TRBV5-5 and TRBJ1-1; D gene uncertain. This CDR3 is 15 amino acids long. Germline V gene data show CDR1 as SGHKS and CDR2 as YYEKEE (reference sequence). Written as DNA, the CDR3 is TGTGCCAGCAGCTTGGGCGTGAGGGCGAACGCTGAAGCTTTCTTT. This sequence encodes CASSLGVRANAEAFF.

This chain's CDR3 is CASSVGAPSYEQYF. The DNA of the CDR3 is TGTGCCAGCAGCGTAGGCGCACCCTCCTACGAGCAGTACTTC. The V call is TRBV9, the J call TRBJ2-7, with D unclear. Germline-derived CDR1 and CDR2 are SGDLS and YYNGEE. CDR3 size: 14 residues. V lost 0 bases and J lost 0, with 7 bases in between.

The chain is built from TRBV19 and TRBJ1-1; perhaps TRBD1 as D (5 bases). CDR1 LNHDA and CDR2 SQIVND come from the germline V gene (reference sequence). The CDR3 is made up of 15 amino acids. The ends were cut back, 0 bases at V and 3 bases at J, with 11 bases in the middle. The CDR3 DNA sequence: TGTGCCAGTAGTATAGAGGGCAGGGTGGACACTGAAGCTTTCTTT. This translates into CASSIEGRVDTEAFF.

The rearrangement joins TRBV5-4 to TRBJ2-3, with a weak D call TRBD1 (6 bases). Trimming stripped 4 bases from V and 2 bases from J, with 20 bases between. Germline CDR1 is SGHNT and CDR2 is YYREEE (reference sequence). The CDR3 covers 17 residues. The CDR3 is CASSSPSWGLTTDTQYF. In DNA, the CDR3 is TGTGCCAGCAGCAGCCCTAGCTGGGGGCTTACCACAGATACGCAGTATTTT.

This clone has more than one count but fewer than ten. The chain has TRBV5-5 and TRBJ2-1, with D perhaps TRBD2 (5 bases). The CDR3 sequence is 15 residues long. CDR1 is SGHKS, CDR2 YYEKEE, per germline (reference sequence). The V gene lost 4 bases and the J gene lost 5 bases, with 16 bases spanning the gap. The chain's CDR3 is CASSALTSANNEQFF. The CDR3 DNA is TGTGCCAGCAGCGCGCTAACTAGTGCCAACAATGAGCAGTTCTTC.

V usage is TRBV18 and J usage is TRBJ2-5; the match to TRBD2 covers 9 bases. The J call may be in error: the DNA end matches TRBJ2-7 better. Germline-derived CDR1 and CDR2 are KGHSH and LQKENI. This CDR3 comprises 17 residues. The CDR3 sequence is CASSPLAGASSSYEQYF. The CDR3 coding sequence is TGTGCCAGCTCACCTTTAGCGGGGGCCTCGAGCTCCTACGAGCAGTACTTC.

This chain uses TRBV6-5 with TRBJ1-2, with a possible D match to TRBD1 (6 bases). In germline, CDR1 is MNHEY, CDR2 SVGAGI. V lost 4 bases and J 8 bases, leaving 23 bases between the germline ends. The CDR3 has 16 amino acids. The CDR3 sequence: CASSSDPFRARGGYTF. As DNA, the CDR3 is TGTGCCAGCAGTTCCGACCCCTTCCGGGCCAGGGGCGGCTACACCTTC.

The chain has TRBV10-3 and TRBJ2-3, with 9 bases identical to TRBD2. The germline V gene encodes CDR1 ENHRY and CDR2 SYGVKD. The CDR3 consists of 12 residues. With 10 bases clipped from V and 5 bases from J, the junction kept 4 bases outside the gene matches. CDR3 coding DNA: TGTGCCAGCGGGGGGGGTATAGATACGCAGTATTTT. Translation: CASGGGIDTQYF.

J is TRBJ2-2 and V is TRBV4-3; D is unclear. The germline gives CDR1 LGHNA, CDR2 YSLEER. Trimming cost V 1 base and J 9 bases, with 12 bases left between them. The CDR3 sequence is 14 residues long. The CDR3 protein is CASSQAMTDRELFF. As DNA, the CDR3 is TGCGCCAGCAGCCAAGCGATGACGGACCGGGAGCTGTTTTTT.

This chain connects TRBV6-1 to TRBJ1-2; D not resolved. The V and J ends lost 0 bases and 7 bases respectively, with 6 bases between them. The CDR3 covers 12 residues. Germline assignment: CDR1 MNHNS and CDR2 SASEGT. The CDR3 nucleotides read TGTGCCAGCAGTGAAGCGGGCGTTGGCTACACCTTC. Its translation: CASSEAGVGYTF.

This clone was picked up a small number of times. The chain carries TRBV18 and TRBJ1-1, with 7 nucleotides matching TRBD1. CDR3 size: 15 residues. The germline CDR1 and CDR2 sequences are KGHSH and LQKENI. V lost 1 base to trimming and J lost 2 bases; unmatched junction nucleotides: 4. CDR3 in amino acids: CASSPQGTDNTEAFF. CDR3 coding DNA: TGTGCCAGCTCACCACAGGGGACAGATAACACTGAAGCTTTCTTT. Combining the CDR3 with reference TRBV18 and TRBJ1-1 gives the whole variable domain NAGVMQNPRHLVRRRGQEARLRCSPMKGHSHVYWYRQLPEEGLKFMVYLQKENIIDESGMPKERFSAEFPKEGPSILRIQQVVRGDSAAYFCASSPQGTDNTEAFFGQGTRLTVV.

The chain combines TRBV20-1 with TRBJ2-7, with D possibly TRBD2 on 7 matching bases. Germline CDR1 and CDR2: DFQATT and SNEGSKA (reference sequence). Between the trimmed V and J ends, which lost 3 bases and 9 bases, there was a span of 12 bases. This CDR3 has 11 amino acids. The DNA for the CDR3 is TGCAGTGCTAGGGGCGGGGGCGGGCAGTACTTC. Protein sequence: CSARGGGGQYF.

Here the CDR3 DNA reads TGTGCCAGCAGCTTCCAGGGGGCGCGCACTGAAGCTTTCTTT. This encodes CASSFQGARTEAFF. The gene calls are TRBV5-6 and TRBJ1-1; 8 bases are a match to TRBD1. This CDR3 is built from 14 residues. V trimming: 2 bases; J trimming: 4 bases; junction bases outside the gene matches: 4. Germline V lookup: CDR1 SGHDT, CDR2 YYEEEE.

This chain connects TRBV2 to TRBJ1-2; D is ambiguous. CDR1 is SNHLY, CDR2 FYNNEI, per germline. V gave up 7 bases and J gave up 0 bases, with 9 bases separating them. The CDR3 runs 13 residues. The DNA of the CDR3 is TGTGCCAGCAAGCTGATCTCTAACTATGGCTACACCTTC. Its translation: CASKLISNYGYTF.